Each of the 14 T cell receptor beta chains below was sequenced from the same sample in a study of OX40 agonist ivuxolimab in advanced cancers. Repertoires were generated with immunoSEQ multiplex PCR, while TCRdb's copy carries only in-frame clones and drops some. Found here are roughly 70,000 clones, roughly 90% of them singletons; the top ten hold around 2%. Sequencing used CD4+ or CD8+ T cells sorted from blood, obtained in a trial of the OX40 agonist ivuxolimab. These receptors were taken from an adult with an advanced solid tumor such as melanoma, head and neck, liver or kidney cancer.

The genes are TRBV2 and TRBJ2-4, with a tentative D call TRBD1 (6 bases). There are 14 residues in the CDR3. V gave up 4 bases and J gave up 1 base, with 8 bases separating them. The germline gives CDR1 SNHLY, CDR2 FYNNEI. The chain's CDR3 is CASSAQGAKNIQYF. The CDR3, as DNA: TGTGCCAGCAGTGCTCAGGGGGCCAAAAACATTCAGTACTTC.

CDR3 nucleotides: TGTGCCATCAGGTCCCCGGGGCAGCGCTATGGCTACACCTTC. It is translated as CAIRSPGQRYGYTF. V usage is TRBV10-3 and J usage is TRBJ1-2; perhaps TRBD1 as D (5 bases). Germline V gene lookup returns CDR1 ENHRY and CDR2 SYGVKD. Trimming removed 6 bases at V and 4 bases at J, with 15 bases between. The CDR3 is 14 residues long.

This chain uses TRBV30 with TRBJ1-3, with D unclear. CDR3 length: 11 amino acids. With 2 bases removed from V and 8 bases from J, the gap between germline ends came to 7 bases. Germline V CDR1 and CDR2: GTSNPN, SVGIG (reference sequence). Here the CDR3 reads CAWSSRDTIYF. The CDR3 DNA sequence: TGTGCCTGGAGTTCTAGGGACACCATATATTTT.

The CDR3 DNA is TGTGCCAGCAGCTTCTTGCCTAGTAGTATGGGCAATGAGCAGTTCTTC. It yields the protein CASSFLPSSMGNEQFF. The chain has TRBV7-2 and TRBJ2-1; unclear D gene. Trimming removed 3 bases at V and 6 bases at J, with 18 bases between. The V gene's germline CDR1 is SGHTA and CDR2 FQGNSA. CDR3 length: 16 amino acids.

The chain has TRBV30 and TRBJ1-1; tentative D call: TRBD1 (5 bases). In germline, CDR1 is GTSNPN, CDR2 SVGIG (reference sequence). The CDR3 runs to 11 residues. V was clipped by 8 bases and J by 5 bases, with 12 bases between them. The CDR3 sequence is CAGDSRTEAFF. The CDR3 DNA sequence: TGTGCCGGTGACAGTAGGACTGAAGCTTTCTTT.

This chain joins TRBV13 and TRBJ2-2; D not certain. Germline lookup yields CDR1 PRHDT and CDR2 FYEKMQ (reference sequence). V gave up 3 bases and J gave up 2 bases, with 19 bases separating them. This CDR3 has 18 residues. The CDR3 DNA is TGTGCCAGCAGCTTCACGGGTTTTACCAGCCTTAACACCGGGGAGCTGTTTTTT. Residues: CASSFTGFTSLNTGELFF.

The chain couples TRBV7-2 to TRBJ2-7; no definite D call. CDR1 is SGHTA and CDR2 is FQGNSA in the germline V gene. The length of the CDR3 is 13 residues. Deletions cut 1 base from V and 3 bases from J, with 7 bases between. The CDR3 is CASSLGRLYEQYF. The CDR3 nucleotides read TGTGCCAGCAGCTTAGGGCGGCTCTACGAGCAGTACTTC.

The chain uses TRBV18 and TRBJ2-1, with D possibly TRBD2 on 6 matching bases. CDR1 and CDR2 from the germline V gene are KGHSH and LQKENI. This CDR3 has 15 amino acids. V lost 5 bases to trimming and J lost 6 bases, with 17 bases between them. The CDR3 DNA reads TGTGCCAGCTCAATGGCGCGGGGAGACGGCAATGAGCAGTTCTTC. It is translated as CASSMARGDGNEQFF.

The genes are TRBV7-2 and TRBJ1-4; 9 positions agree with TRBD1. CDR1 and CDR2 (germline): SGHTA, FQGNSA. V was clipped by 4 bases and J by 2 bases; unmatched bases: 5. The CDR3 is 16 residues long. CDR3: CASSSGQGTTNEKLFF. The CDR3 coding sequence is TGTGCCAGCAGCTCTGGACAGGGGACGACTAATGAAAAACTGTTTTTT.

CDR3 coding DNA: TGTGCCAGCAGCCAATCTGTAGGGGGATCCTACGAGCAGTACTTC. Residues: CASSQSVGGSYEQYF. The V gene is TRBV5-5, the J gene TRBJ2-7; TRBD1 is a possible D gene (6 bases). The germline V gene encodes CDR1 SGHKS and CDR2 YYEKEE (reference sequence). Trimming pared 4 bases from V and 1 base from J, leaving 15 bases between. The CDR3 loop spans 15 amino acids. Looking up the rest from reference TRBV5-5 and TRBJ2-7 gives the full variable domain: DAGVTQSPTHLIKTRGQQVTLRCSPISGHKSVSWYQQVLGQGPQFIFQYYEKEERGRGNFPDRFSARQFPNYSSELNVNALLLGDSALYLCASSQSVGGSYEQYFGPGTRLTVT.

The V call is TRBV18, the J call TRBJ1-4; 9 bases are a match to TRBD1. Germline V CDR1 and CDR2: KGHSH, LQKENI. The V segment lost 6 bases and the J segment 5 bases; nucleotides outside the gene matches: 4. This CDR3 has 14 amino acids. CDR3 protein: CASSLDRGNEKLFF. CDR3 DNA sequence: TGTGCCAGCTCCCTGGACAGGGGAAATGAAAAACTGTTTTTT.

In its sample, this clone was seen many times. The chain links TRBV14 to TRBJ1-2; 7 bases line up with TRBD1. Germline V gives CDR1 SGHDN, CDR2 FVKESK. Trimming cost V 4 bases and J 0 bases; bases outside gene matches: 5. CDR3 length: 15 amino acids. The CDR3 loop reads CASSPGQRANYGYTF. DNA for the CDR3: TGTGCCAGCAGCCCGGGACAGCGAGCTAACTATGGCTACACCTTC.

This sequence joins TRBV10-3 and TRBJ2-1; 7 bases line up with TRBD2. The J segment lost 7 bases and the V segment lost 0 bases, leaving 12 bases of the junction unmatched. This CDR3 is 17 amino acids long. CDR1 is ENHRY and CDR2 is SYGVKD in the germline V gene. CDR3 in DNA: TGTGCCATCAGTGAGTCGAAATGGCGGGAGTCGACGAATGAGCAGTTCTTC. It is translated as CAISESKWRESTNEQFF.

This chain links TRBV4-2 with TRBJ1-2; TRBD1 is a possible D gene (6 bases). Germline lookup yields CDR1 LGHNA and CDR2 YNFKEQ. Between the trimmed V and J ends, which lost 3 bases and 7 bases, there was a span of 24 bases. The CDR3 covers 17 residues. CDR3 nucleotide sequence: TGTGCCAGCAGCCAGACCGCCGCGAACAGGGATGATGGTGGCTACACCTTC. It specifies CASSQTAANRDDGGYTF.